The source of this T cell receptor beta chain is a study of Ad26.COV2.S vaccination and SARS-CoV-2 variants. Germline CDR1 SGHKS, CDR2 YYEKEE (reference sequence). There are 14 residues in the CDR3. Trimming took 4 bases from V and 4 from J; bases not matched to a gene: 7. Method: immunoSEQ multiplex PCR; TCRdb's copy keeps in-frame clones and lacks some. The data hold 350,000 to 400,000 clones, with around nine tenths observed a single time. As to treatment: approximately 18 received Ad26.COV2.S at low or high dose, single or two shots; about 5 received placebo; per-sample allocation not given. Sampling was performed 63 days after the first vaccine or placebo injection.

The genes are TRBV5-5 and TRBJ1-2; TRBD1 aligns across 7 bases. The origin of this receptor is a person between 18 and 60 years old who received the Ad26.COV2.S COVID-19 vaccine or a placebo. The sample consisted of peripheral blood, taken in a trial of Ad26.COV2.S vaccine versus placebo. The CDR3 is CASSPQGELYGYTF. DNA of the CDR3: TGTGCCAGCAGCCCCCAGGGGGAACTCTATGGCTACACCTTC. The whole variable domain, filled in from reference TRBV5-5 and TRBJ1-2, reads DAGVTQSPTHLIKTRGQQVTLRCSPISGHKSVSWYQQVLGQGPQFIFQYYEKEERGRGNFPDRFSARQFPNYSSELNVNALLLGDSALYLCASSPQGELYGYTFGSGTRLTVV.